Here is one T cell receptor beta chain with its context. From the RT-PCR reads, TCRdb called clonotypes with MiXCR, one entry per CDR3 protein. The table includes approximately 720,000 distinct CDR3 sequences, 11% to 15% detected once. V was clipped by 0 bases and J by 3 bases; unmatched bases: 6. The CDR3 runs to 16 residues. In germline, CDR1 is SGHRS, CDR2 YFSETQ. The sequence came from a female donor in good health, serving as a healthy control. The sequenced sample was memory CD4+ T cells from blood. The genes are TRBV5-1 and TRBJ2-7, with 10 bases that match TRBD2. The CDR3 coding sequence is TGCGCCAGCAGCTTGGGGCTAGCGGGAGCCTACTACGAGCAGTACTTC. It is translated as CASSLGLAGAYYEQYF.